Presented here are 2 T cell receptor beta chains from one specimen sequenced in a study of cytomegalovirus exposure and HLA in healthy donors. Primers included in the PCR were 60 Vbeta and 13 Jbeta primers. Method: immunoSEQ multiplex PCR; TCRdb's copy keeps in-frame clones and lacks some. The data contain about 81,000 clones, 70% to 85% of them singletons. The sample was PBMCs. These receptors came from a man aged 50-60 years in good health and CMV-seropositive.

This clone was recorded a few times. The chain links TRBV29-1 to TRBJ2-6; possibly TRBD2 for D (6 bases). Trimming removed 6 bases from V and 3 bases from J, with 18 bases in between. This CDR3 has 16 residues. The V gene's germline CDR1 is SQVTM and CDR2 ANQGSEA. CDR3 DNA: TGCAGCGTCCCGGGACTGGCAAATGGTGGGGCCAACGTCCTGACTTTC. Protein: CSVPGLANGGANVLTF. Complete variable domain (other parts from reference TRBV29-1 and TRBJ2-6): SAVISQKPSRDICQRGTSLTIQCQVDSQVTMMFWYRQQPGQSLTLIATANQGSEATYESGFVIDKFPISRPNLTFSTLTVSNMSPEDSSIYLCSVPGLANGGANVLTFGAGSRLTVL.

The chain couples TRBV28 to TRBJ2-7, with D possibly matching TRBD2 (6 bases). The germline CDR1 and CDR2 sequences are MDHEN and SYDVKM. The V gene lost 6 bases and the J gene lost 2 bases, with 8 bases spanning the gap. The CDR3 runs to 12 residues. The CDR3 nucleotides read TGTGCCAGCAGATCGGGAGCCTACGAGCAGTACTTC. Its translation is CASRSGAYEQYF.